This T cell receptor (beta chain) was captured by sequencing in a study of T cell responses to AZD1222 COVID-19 vaccine. Measured with immunoSEQ multiplex PCR; TCRdb has only the in-frame clones, and not every one. The table shows about 110,000 clones, with nearly 90% occurring only once. The origin of this receptor is an adult in good health. This sample comprised peripheral blood, obtained on day 0 of MenACWY control vaccination.

CDR3 nucleotide sequence: TGTGCCAGCACCCGGGACGGTGCAACTAATGAAAAACTGTTTTTT. This sequence encodes CASTRDGATNEKLFF. This sequence joins TRBV19 and TRBJ1-4; tentative D call: TRBD1 (5 bases). Trimming stripped 9 bases from V and 0 bases from J, with 14 bases between. The CDR3 covers 15 residues. Germline CDR1 and CDR2: LNHDA and SQIVND (reference sequence).